The subject of this entry is one T cell receptor (beta chain). What it recognizes is unknown. Profiling relied on immunoSEQ multiplex PCR, and the TCRdb table lists in-frame clones only, not all of them. Among around 100,000 clones listed, 80% to 95% were seen once. These data are taken from a study of graft-versus-host responses after intestinal transplantation. On the study more broadly: Every one of the recipients received anti-thymocyte globulin induction and afterwards took tacrolimus and steroids for around three years.

Study-level findings and limits: Declines in HvG clones occurring early post-transplant were associated with peak circulating GvH clone levels. Ileal or blood samples showed some GvH clones first, and such clones were also found in recipient marrow.

This receptor was identified in a human donor who received an intestinal transplant. The starting material was unstimulated CD8+ T cells sorted from spleen or lymph node cells, obtained before intestinal transplant.

The CDR3 sequence: CASSLGSSSTDTQYF. The CDR3 DNA follows: TGCGCCAGCAGCTTGGGCAGCTCTAGCACAGATACGCAGTATTTT. This rearrangement joins TRBV5-1 to TRBJ2-3; no firm D call. With 0 bases removed from V and 0 bases from J, the gap between germline ends came to 8 bases. CDR1 and CDR2 from the germline V gene are SGHRS and YFSETQ. CDR3 length equals 15 residues.